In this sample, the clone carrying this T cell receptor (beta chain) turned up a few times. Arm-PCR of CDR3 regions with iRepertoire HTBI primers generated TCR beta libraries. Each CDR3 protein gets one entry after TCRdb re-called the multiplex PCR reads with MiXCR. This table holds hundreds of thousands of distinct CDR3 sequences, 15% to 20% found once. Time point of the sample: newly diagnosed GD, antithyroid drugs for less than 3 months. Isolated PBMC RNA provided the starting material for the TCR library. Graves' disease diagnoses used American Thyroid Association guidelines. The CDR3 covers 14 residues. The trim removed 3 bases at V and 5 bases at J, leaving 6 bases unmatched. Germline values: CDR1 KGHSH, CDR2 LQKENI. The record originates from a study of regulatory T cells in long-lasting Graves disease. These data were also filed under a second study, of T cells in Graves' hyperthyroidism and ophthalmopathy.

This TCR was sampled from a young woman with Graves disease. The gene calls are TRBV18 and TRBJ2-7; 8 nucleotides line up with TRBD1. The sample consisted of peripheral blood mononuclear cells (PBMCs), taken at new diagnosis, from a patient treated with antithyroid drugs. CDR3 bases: TGTGCCAGCTCACCCCGGGACAGGTCCGACGAGCAGTACTTC. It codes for CASSPRDRSDEQYF.